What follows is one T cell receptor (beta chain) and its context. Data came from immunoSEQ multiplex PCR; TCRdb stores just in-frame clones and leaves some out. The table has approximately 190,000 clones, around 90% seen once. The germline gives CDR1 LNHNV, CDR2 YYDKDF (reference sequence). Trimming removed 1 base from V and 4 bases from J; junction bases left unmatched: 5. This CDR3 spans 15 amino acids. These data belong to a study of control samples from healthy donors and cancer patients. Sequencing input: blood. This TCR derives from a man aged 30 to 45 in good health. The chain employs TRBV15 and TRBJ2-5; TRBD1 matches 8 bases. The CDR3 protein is CATSRGYTGGETQYF. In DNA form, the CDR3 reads TGTGCCACCAGCAGAGGGTACACAGGGGGAGAGACCCAGTACTTC.